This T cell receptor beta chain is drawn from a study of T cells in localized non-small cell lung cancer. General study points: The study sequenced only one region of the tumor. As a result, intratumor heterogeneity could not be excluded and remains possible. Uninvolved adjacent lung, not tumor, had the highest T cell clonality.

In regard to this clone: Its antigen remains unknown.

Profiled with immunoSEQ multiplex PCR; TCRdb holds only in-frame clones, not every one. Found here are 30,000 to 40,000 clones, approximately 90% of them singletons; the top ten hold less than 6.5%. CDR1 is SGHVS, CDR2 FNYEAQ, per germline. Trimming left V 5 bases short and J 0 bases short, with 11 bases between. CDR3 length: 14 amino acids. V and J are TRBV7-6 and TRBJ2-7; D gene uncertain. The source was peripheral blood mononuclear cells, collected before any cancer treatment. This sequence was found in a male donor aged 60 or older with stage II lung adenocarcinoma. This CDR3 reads CASSPGGSSYEQYF. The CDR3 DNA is TGTGCCAGCAGCCCAGGCGGCAGCTCCTACGAGCAGTACTTC.